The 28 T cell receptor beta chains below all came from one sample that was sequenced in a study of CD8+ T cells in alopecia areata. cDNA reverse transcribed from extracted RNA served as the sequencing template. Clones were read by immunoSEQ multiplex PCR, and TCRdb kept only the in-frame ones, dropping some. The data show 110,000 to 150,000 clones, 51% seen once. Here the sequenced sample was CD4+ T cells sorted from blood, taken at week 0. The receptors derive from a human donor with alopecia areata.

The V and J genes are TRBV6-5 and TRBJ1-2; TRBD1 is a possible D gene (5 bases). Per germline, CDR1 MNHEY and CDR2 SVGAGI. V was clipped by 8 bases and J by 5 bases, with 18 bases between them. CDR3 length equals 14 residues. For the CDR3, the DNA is TGTGCCAGCTCACCGCGGGACCCTACTTATGGCTACACCTTC. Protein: CASSPRDPTYGYTF.

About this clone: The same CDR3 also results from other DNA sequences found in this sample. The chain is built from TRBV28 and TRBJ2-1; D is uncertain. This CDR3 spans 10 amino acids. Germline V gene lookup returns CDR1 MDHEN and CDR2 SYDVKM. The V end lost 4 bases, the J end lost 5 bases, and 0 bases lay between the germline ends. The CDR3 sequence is CASSYNEQFF. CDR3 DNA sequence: TGTGCCAGCAGTTACAATGAGCAGTTCTTC. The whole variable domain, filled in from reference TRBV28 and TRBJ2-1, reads DVKVTQSSRYLVKRTGEKVFLECVQDMDHENMFWYRQDPGLGLRLIYFSYDVKMKEKGDIPEGYSVSREKKERFSLILESASTNQTSMYLCASSYNEQFFGPGTRLTVL.

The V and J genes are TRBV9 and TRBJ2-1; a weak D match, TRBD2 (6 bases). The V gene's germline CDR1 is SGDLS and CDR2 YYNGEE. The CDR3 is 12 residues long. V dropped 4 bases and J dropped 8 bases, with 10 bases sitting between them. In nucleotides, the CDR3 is TGTGCCAGCAGCCTTGGGGAGGATGAGCAGTTCTTC. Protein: CASSLGEDEQFF.

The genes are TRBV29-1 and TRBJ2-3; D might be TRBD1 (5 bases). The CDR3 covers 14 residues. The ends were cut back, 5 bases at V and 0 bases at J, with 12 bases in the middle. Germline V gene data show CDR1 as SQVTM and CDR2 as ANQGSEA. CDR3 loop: CSVRQPSSTDTQYF. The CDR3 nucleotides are TGCAGCGTTAGACAGCCATCTAGCACAGATACGCAGTATTTT.

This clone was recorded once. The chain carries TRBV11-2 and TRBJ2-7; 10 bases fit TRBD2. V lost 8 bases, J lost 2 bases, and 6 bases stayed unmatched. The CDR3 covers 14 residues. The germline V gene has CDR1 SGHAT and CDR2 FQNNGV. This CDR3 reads CASRSSGSTYEQYF. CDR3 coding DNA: TGTGCCAGCCGCTCTAGCGGGAGTACCTACGAGCAGTACTTC.

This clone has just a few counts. CDR3 sequence reads: CATRAAGQNYEQYF. For the CDR3, the DNA is TGTGCCACCCGGGCGGCGGGACAAAACTACGAGCAGTACTTC. The chain employs TRBV6-5 and TRBJ2-7; D tentatively fits TRBD1 or TRBD2 (6 bases each). The CDR3 consists of 14 residues. Germline lookup yields CDR1 MNHEY and CDR2 SVGAGI. Trimming stripped 10 bases from V and 3 bases from J, with 19 bases between.

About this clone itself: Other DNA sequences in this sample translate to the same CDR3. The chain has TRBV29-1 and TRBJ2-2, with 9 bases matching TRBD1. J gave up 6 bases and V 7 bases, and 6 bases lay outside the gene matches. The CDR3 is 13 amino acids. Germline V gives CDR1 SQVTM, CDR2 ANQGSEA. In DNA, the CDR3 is TGCAGCGCGGGACAGGGAGGAGCCGGGGAGCTGTTTTTT. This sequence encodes CSAGQGGAGELFF.

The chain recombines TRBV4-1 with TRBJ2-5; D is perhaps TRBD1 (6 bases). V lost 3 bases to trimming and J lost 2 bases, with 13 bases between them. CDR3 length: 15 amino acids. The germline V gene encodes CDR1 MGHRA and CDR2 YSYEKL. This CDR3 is CASSQDRTIQETQYF. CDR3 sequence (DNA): TGCGCCAGCAGCCAGGACAGAACCATACAAGAGACCCAGTACTTC.

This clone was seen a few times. CDR3 sequence: CSVEWDGMNTEAFF. The CDR3 region has the DNA TGCAGCGTTGAATGGGACGGTATGAACACTGAAGCTTTCTTT. The chain combines TRBV29-1 with TRBJ1-1, with D perhaps TRBD1 (5 bases). Trimming took 2 bases from V and 0 from J, leaving 10 bases between them. The CDR3 runs to 14 residues. Germline V gene lookup returns CDR1 SQVTM and CDR2 ANQGSEA.

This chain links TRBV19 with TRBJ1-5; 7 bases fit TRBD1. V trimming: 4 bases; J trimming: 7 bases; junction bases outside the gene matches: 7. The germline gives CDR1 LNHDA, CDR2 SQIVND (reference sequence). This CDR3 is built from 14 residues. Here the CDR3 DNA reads TGTGCCAGTAGTACCAGACAGGGTCAACAGCCCCAGCATTTT. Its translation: CASSTRQGQQPQHF.

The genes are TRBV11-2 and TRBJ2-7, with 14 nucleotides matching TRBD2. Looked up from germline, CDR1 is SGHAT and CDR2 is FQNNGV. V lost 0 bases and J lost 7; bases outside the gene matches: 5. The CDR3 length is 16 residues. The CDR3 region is CASSLDVRLAGGEQYF. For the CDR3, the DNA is TGTGCCAGCAGCTTAGATGTGAGACTAGCGGGAGGGGAGCAGTACTTC.

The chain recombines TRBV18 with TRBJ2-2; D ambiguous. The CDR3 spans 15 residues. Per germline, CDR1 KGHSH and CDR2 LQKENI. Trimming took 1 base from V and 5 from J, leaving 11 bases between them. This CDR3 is CASSPLPHGTGELFF. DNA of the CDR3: TGTGCCAGCTCACCACTACCTCACGGGACCGGGGAGCTGTTTTTT.

The CDR3 here is CASSYSTGSSYEQYF. CDR3 DNA: TGTGCCAGCAGTTACTCGACGGGAAGCTCCTACGAGCAGTACTTC. The rearrangement links TRBV6-5 to TRBJ2-7, with D perhaps TRBD2 (5 bases). Germline loops: CDR1 MNHEY, CDR2 SVGAGI. The CDR3 runs 15 residues. Deletions cut 0 bases from V and 0 bases from J, with 9 bases between.

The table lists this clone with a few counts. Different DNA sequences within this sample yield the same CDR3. DNA of the CDR3: TGTGCCATCAGTGAGACCGCTAGCACAGATACGCAGTATTTT. Translating it yields CAISETASTDTQYF. The chain carries TRBV10-3 and TRBJ2-3; D unresolved. V was pared by 2 bases and J by 0 bases, with 6 bases between. Germline lookup yields CDR1 ENHRY and CDR2 SYGVKD. The CDR3 contains 14 residues.

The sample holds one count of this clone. In DNA, the CDR3 is TGTGCCTGGAGGGGTCCAGAGAAGACCCAGTACTTC. It yields the protein CAWRGPEKTQYF. The genes are TRBV30 and TRBJ2-5; D gene uncertain. V gave up 3 bases and J gave up 6 bases, with 11 bases separating them. Germline loops: CDR1 GTSNPN, CDR2 SVGIG (reference sequence). The length of the CDR3 is 12 residues.

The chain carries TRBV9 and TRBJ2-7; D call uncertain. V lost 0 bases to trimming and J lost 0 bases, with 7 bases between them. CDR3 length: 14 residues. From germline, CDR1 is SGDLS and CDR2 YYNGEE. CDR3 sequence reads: CASSVGVSSYEQYF. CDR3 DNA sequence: TGTGCCAGCAGCGTAGGGGTGAGCTCCTACGAGCAGTACTTC. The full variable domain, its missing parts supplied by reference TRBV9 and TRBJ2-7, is DSGVTQTPKHLITATGQRVTLRCSPRSGDLSVYWYQQSLDQGLQFLIQYYNGEERAKGNILERFSAQQFPDLHSELNLSSLELGDSALYFCASSVGVSSYEQYFGPGTRLTVT.

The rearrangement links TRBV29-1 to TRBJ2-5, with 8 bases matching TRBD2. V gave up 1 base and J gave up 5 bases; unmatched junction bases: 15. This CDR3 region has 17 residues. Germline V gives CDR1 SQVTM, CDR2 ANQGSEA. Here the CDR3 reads CSVEALVSGRSWETQYF. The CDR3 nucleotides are TGCAGCGTTGAAGCTTTGGTCAGCGGGAGAAGTTGGGAGACCCAGTACTTC. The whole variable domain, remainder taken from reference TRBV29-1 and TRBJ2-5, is SAVISQKPSRDICQRGTSLTIQCQVDSQVTMMFWYRQQPGQSLTLIATANQGSEATYESGFVIDKFPISRPNLTFSTLTVSNMSPEDSSIYLCSVEALVSGRSWETQYFGPGTRLLVL.

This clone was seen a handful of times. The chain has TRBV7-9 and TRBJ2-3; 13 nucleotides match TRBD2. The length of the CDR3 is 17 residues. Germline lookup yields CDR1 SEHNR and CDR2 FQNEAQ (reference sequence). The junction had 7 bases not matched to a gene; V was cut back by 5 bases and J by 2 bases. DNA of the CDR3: TGTGCCAGCAGCCCGCCGGGACTAGCGGGGAACACAGATACGCAGTATTTT. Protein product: CASSPPGLAGNTDTQYF.

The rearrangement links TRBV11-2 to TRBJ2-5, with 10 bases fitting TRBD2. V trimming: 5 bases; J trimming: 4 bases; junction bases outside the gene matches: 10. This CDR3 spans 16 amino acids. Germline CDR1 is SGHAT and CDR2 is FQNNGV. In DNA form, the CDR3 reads TGTGCCAGCAGCCCGCAAGCGGGAGGGCCCGTAGAGACCCAGTACTTC. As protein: CASSPQAGGPVETQYF. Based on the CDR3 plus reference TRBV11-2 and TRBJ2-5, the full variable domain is EAGVAQSPRYKIIEKRQSVAFWCNPISGHATLYWYQQILGQGPKLLIQFQNNGVVDDSQLPKDRFSAERLKGVDSTLKIQPAKLEDSAVYLCASSPQAGGPVETQYFGPGTRLLVL.

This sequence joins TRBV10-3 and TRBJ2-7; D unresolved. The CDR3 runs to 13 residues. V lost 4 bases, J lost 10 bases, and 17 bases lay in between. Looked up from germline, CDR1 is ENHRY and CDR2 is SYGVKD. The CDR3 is CAISAPTGPNQYF. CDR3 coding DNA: TGTGCCATCAGTGCGCCAACCGGGCCCAACCAGTACTTC.

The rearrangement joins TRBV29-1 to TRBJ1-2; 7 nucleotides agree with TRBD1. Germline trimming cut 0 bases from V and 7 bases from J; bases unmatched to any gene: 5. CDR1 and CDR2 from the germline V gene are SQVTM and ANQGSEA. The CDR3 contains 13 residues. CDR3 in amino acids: CSVEEGGRGGYTF. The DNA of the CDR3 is TGCAGCGTTGAAGAAGGGGGCAGGGGTGGCTACACCTTC. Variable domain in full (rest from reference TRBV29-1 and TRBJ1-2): SAVISQKPSRDICQRGTSLTIQCQVDSQVTMMFWYRQQPGQSLTLIATANQGSEATYESGFVIDKFPISRPNLTFSTLTVSNMSPEDSSIYLCSVEEGGRGGYTFGSGTRLTVV.

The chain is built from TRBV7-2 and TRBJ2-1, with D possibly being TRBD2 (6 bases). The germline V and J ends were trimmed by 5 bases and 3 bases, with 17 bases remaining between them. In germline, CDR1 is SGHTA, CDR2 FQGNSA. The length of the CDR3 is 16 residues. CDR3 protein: CASSASSGRIYNEQFF. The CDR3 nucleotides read TGTGCCAGCAGCGCCTCGTCCGGGAGAATCTACAATGAGCAGTTCTTC.

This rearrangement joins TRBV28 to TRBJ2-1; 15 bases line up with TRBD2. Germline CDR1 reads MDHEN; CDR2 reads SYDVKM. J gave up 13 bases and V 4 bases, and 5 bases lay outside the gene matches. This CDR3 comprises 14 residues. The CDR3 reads CASSSTGLAGGQFF. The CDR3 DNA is TGTGCCAGCAGTTCCACGGGACTAGCGGGAGGTCAGTTCTTC.

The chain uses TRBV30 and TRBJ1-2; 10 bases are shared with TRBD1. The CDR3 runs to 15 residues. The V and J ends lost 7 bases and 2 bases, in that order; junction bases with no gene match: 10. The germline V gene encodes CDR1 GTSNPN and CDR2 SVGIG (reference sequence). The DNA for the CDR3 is TGTGCCTTAGTACCCCCGGGACAGGGGAACTATGGCTACACCTTC. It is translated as CALVPPGQGNYGYTF.

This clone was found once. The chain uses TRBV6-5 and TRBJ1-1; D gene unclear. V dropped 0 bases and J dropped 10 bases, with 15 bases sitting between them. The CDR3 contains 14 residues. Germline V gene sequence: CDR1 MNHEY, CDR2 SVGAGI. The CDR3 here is CASSYSRSNFGAFF. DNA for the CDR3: TGTGCCAGCAGTTACTCCCGGTCAAATTTCGGAGCTTTCTTT.

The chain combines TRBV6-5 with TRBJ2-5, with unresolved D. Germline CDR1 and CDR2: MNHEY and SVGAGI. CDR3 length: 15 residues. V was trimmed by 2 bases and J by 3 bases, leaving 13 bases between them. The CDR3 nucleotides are TGTGCCAGCAGTTACATAAGGGCTGGTGAAGAGACCCAGTACTTC. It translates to CASSYIRAGEETQYF.

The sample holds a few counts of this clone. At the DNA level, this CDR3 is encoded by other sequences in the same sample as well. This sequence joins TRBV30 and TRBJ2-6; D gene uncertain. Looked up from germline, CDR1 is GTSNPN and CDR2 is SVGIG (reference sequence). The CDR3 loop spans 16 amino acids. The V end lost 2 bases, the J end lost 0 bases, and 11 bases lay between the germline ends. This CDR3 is CAWSPPGVSGANVLTF. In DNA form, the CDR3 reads TGTGCCTGGAGTCCCCCTGGAGTCTCTGGGGCCAACGTCCTGACTTTC.

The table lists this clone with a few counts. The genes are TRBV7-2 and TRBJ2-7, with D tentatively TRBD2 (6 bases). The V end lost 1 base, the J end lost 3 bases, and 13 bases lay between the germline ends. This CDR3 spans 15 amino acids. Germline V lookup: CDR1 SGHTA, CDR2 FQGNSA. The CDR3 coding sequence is TGTGCCAGCAGCTTAGGGGGGGACGGTTACTACGAGCAGTACTTC. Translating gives CASSLGGDGYYEQYF. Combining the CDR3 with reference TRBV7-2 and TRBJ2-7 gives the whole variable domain GAGVSQSPSNKVTEKGKDVELRCDPISGHTALYWYRQSLGQGLEFLIYFQGNSAPDKSGLPSDRFSAERTGGSVSTLTIQRTQQEDSAVYLCASSLGGDGYYEQYFGPGTRLTVT.